The sequence of this T cell receptor beta chain was determined in a study of T cells in tumors after PD-1 blockade. The overall study: On average, peripheral blood gave roughly 110,000 TCR templates and around 40,000 unique clonotypes.

This clone was seen more than once but under ten times. Its antigen is currently unknown. A read error may produce the germline difference seen at one junction end. Points from the study as a whole: Peripheral recruitment is suggested, as some novel exhausted tumor clones were in pre-treatment blood.

Clones were read by immunoSEQ multiplex PCR, and TCRdb kept only the in-frame ones, dropping some. The sample includes fewer than 15,000 clones, over 75% seen only once; the top ten take 20% to 25%. CDR1 is SQVTM, CDR2 ANQGSEA, per germline. This CDR3 has 11 amino acids. This sequence originates from a human donor with basal cell carcinoma. This sample comprised PBMCs, obtained after anti-PD-1 treatment. The V gene is TRBV29-1, the J gene TRBJ2-7; D may correspond to TRBD1 or TRBD2 (6 bases each). CDR3 protein: CSVGGHLLNHF. CDR3 bases: TGCAGCGTGGGGGGACACCTTCTAAATCACTTC.